These 13 T cell receptor beta chains came from one sample sequenced in a study of cytomegalovirus exposure and HLA in healthy donors. The PCR used 60 Vbeta and 13 Jbeta primers. Generated by immunoSEQ multiplex PCR, the TCRdb table keeps only in-frame clones and is missing some. Seen here are about 67,000 clones, around 80% observed once, and the top ten hold 9% to 10%. The sequencing input was PBMCs. The receptors derive from a man aged 40-49 years in good health and CMV-seronegative.

The chain combines TRBV25-1 with TRBJ2-7, with D maybe TRBD1 (5 bases). The CDR3 has 13 amino acids. Trimming cost V 10 bases and J 4 bases, with 17 bases left between them. Germline V gene sequence: CDR1 MGHDK, CDR2 SYGVNS. The CDR3 loop reads CATAAGAGYEQYF. The CDR3 nucleotides are TGTGCCACCGCTGCTGGGGCTGGGTACGAGCAGTACTTC.

The chain employs TRBV11-3 and TRBJ2-3; tentative D call: TRBD2 (5 bases). The CDR3 runs 14 residues. CDR1 and CDR2 from the germline V gene are SGHNT and YENEEA. V lost 8 bases and J 5 bases, leaving 17 bases between the germline ends. The CDR3 protein is CASGSRAAGDTQYF. DNA for the CDR3: TGTGCCAGCGGTTCCCGGGCCGCGGGAGATACGCAGTATTTT.

The genes are TRBV9 and TRBJ2-3, with 9 bases that match TRBD2. CDR1 is SGDLS and CDR2 is YYNGEE in the germline V gene. The V gene end was trimmed by 4 bases and the J gene end by 6 bases; junction bases not matched to a gene: 15. The CDR3 sequence is 17 residues long. CDR3 sequence (DNA): TGTGCCAGCAGCTCCCGCCTGGCTAGCGGGACATCGGATACGCAGTATTTT. Protein product: CASSSRLASGTSDTQYF.

The chain couples TRBV14 to TRBJ2-3; TRBD2 matches at 8 bases. Germline V gene lookup returns CDR1 SGHDN and CDR2 FVKESK. With V trimmed by 7 bases and J by 0 bases, 3 bases remained unmatched. There are 14 residues in the CDR3. CDR3 in amino acids: CASTRGGSTDTQYF. The CDR3, as DNA: TGTGCCAGCACCCGGGGGGGAAGCACAGATACGCAGTATTTT.

This clone has a single count. This chain links TRBV6-1 with TRBJ1-2, with D uncertain. The germline V gene encodes CDR1 MNHNS and CDR2 SASEGT. Trimming took off 2 bases at V and 0 bases at J, with 10 bases between the two ends. This CDR3 is built from 15 residues. The CDR3 coding sequence is TGTGCCAGCAGTGAATCCGCAACTACTAACTATGGCTACACCTTC. Its translation: CASSESATTNYGYTF.

The V gene is TRBV19, the J gene TRBJ2-7; D unclear. The V end lost 2 bases, the J end lost 3 bases, and 14 bases lay between the germline ends. CDR1 and CDR2 (germline): LNHDA, SQIVND (reference sequence). The length of the CDR3 is 15 residues. For the CDR3, the DNA is TGTGCCAGTAGTATACAGGCTTCCCAAGTCTACGAGCAGTACTTC. As protein: CASSIQASQVYEQYF.

The rearrangement uses TRBV7-8 and TRBJ2-3, with 13 nucleotides matching TRBD2. The V segment lost 5 bases and the J segment 1 base; nucleotides outside the gene matches: 3. Germline CDR1 is SGHVS and CDR2 is FQNEAQ. The CDR3 extends over 16 amino acids. The CDR3 loop reads CASSTGTSGGTDTQYF. CDR3 DNA sequence: TGTGCCAGCAGCACCGGGACTAGCGGGGGCACAGATACGCAGTATTTT.

The chain has TRBV5-1 and TRBJ1-2; weak D call: TRBD1 (5 bases). V was trimmed by 2 bases and J by 1 base, leaving 6 bases between them. CDR3 length: 13 residues. Germline V CDR1 and CDR2: SGHRS, YFSETQ. The CDR3 nucleotides are TGCGCCAGCAGCTTCGACAGTAACTATGGCTACACCTTC. Translation: CASSFDSNYGYTF.

J is TRBJ2-3 and V is TRBV4-2, with D possibly TRBD1 on 6 matching bases. The V end lost 2 bases, the J end lost 6 bases, and 15 bases lay between the germline ends. Germline V gene sequence: CDR1 LGHNA, CDR2 YNFKEQ. The CDR3 is 15 residues long. CDR3 residues: CASSQTRQVTDTQYF. The CDR3, as DNA: TGTGCCAGCAGCCAAACCAGACAGGTCACGGATACGCAGTATTTT.

The rearrangement joins TRBV7-9 to TRBJ2-7, with 7 bases aligning to TRBD1. V was clipped by 7 bases and J by 2 bases; unmatched bases: 8. CDR1 is SEHNR and CDR2 is FQNEAQ in the germline V gene (reference sequence). The CDR3 spans 14 residues. CDR3 coding DNA: TGTGCCAGCACCAAGACAGGGATAACCTACGAGCAGTACTTC. It translates to CASTKTGITYEQYF.

This clone appeared once. The gene calls are TRBV9 and TRBJ2-1, with TRBD2 matching 9 bases. Trimming cost V 0 bases and J 15 bases; bases outside gene matches: 10. CDR1 is SGDLS, CDR2 YYNGEE, per germline. The CDR3 consists of 14 residues. The CDR3 DNA follows: TGTGCCAGCAGCGTAGCCCTAGCGGGAACCCCTCTGTTCTTC. Its translation: CASSVALAGTPLFF.

This chain joins TRBV13 and TRBJ1-1; TRBD1 matches 7 bases. Per germline, CDR1 PRHDT and CDR2 FYEKMQ (reference sequence). This CDR3 has 13 residues. With 3 bases clipped from V and 5 bases from J, the junction kept 3 bases outside the gene matches. CDR3 amino acids: CASSLTGITEAFF. CDR3 nucleotides: TGTGCCAGCAGCTTGACAGGGATAACTGAAGCTTTCTTT.

The chain carries TRBV6-1 and TRBJ1-2; D is unresolved. The CDR3 sequence is 15 residues long. Trimming removed 2 bases from V and 4 bases from J, with 14 bases in between. CDR1 and CDR2 (germline): MNHNS, SASEGT. This CDR3 reads CASSELITTTYGYTF. In DNA form, the CDR3 reads TGTGCCAGCAGTGAATTGATCACTACAACCTATGGCTACACCTTC.